The 6 T cell receptor beta chains in this list originate from one sample, sequenced in a study of cytomegalovirus exposure and HLA in healthy donors. The PCR used 60 Vbeta and 13 Jbeta primers. Using immunoSEQ multiplex PCR, the repertoire was profiled, and TCRdb retains in-frame clones only, with some absent. The profile shows around 140,000 clones, 66% of them singletons. The sample was PBMCs. The origin of the receptors is a woman aged 55 to 70 in good health and CMV-seronegative.

The table lists this clone with a count of one. V is TRBV6-1 and J is TRBJ2-7; D might be TRBD1 (6 bases). Trimming removed 4 bases from V and 4 bases from J, with 8 bases in between. This CDR3 comprises 12 residues. Germline CDR1 reads MNHNS; CDR2 reads SASEGT. The CDR3 region has the DNA TGTGCCAGCAGTGGAGGGGGTTACGAGCAGTACTTC. This sequence encodes CASSGGGYEQYF.

This chain connects TRBV11-2 to TRBJ2-1; the D gene is possibly TRBD2 (5 bases). The CDR3 consists of 12 residues. The germline V and J ends were trimmed by 1 base and 9 bases, with 7 bases remaining between them. The V gene's germline CDR1 is SGHAT and CDR2 FQNNGV. In nucleotides, the CDR3 is TGTGCCAGCAGCTTAGTCGGGGTTGAGCAGTTCTTC. It specifies CASSLVGVEQFF.

The chain joins TRBV19 to TRBJ2-2, with 9 bases identical to TRBD1. The CDR3 covers 15 residues. CDR1 LNHDA and CDR2 SQIVND come from the germline V gene (reference sequence). V shed 6 bases and J 5 bases; nucleotides not matched to a gene: 7. In DNA form, the CDR3 reads TGTGCCAGTAGAACAGGGGGCGGATGGACCGGGGAGCTGTTTTTT. Translating it yields CASRTGGGWTGELFF.

This clone was seen only once. The V gene is TRBV29-1, the J gene TRBJ2-7; D may be TRBD2 (5 bases). In germline, CDR1 is SQVTM, CDR2 ANQGSEA. The CDR3 is 13 amino acids. CDR3 region: CNPPRGKIYEQYF. CDR3 sequence (DNA): TGCAACCCCCCCCGGGGAAAGATCTACGAGCAGTACTTC.

This chain connects TRBV28 to TRBJ2-5, with 7 nucleotides matching TRBD2. The CDR3 extends over 14 amino acids. The germline CDR1 and CDR2 sequences are MDHEN and SYDVKM. After removal of 8 bases from V and 2 bases from J, the junction contained 8 bases not matched to a gene. The CDR3 DNA is TGTGCCAGCGTTCCGGGGGGTGGGCAAGAGACCCAGTACTTC. Translated, it gives CASVPGGGQETQYF.

The rearrangement links TRBV4-1 to TRBJ1-6, with 7 bases identical to TRBD1. Germline assignment: CDR1 MGHRA and CDR2 YSYEKL. CDR3 length equals 15 residues. V lost 1 base and J lost 8; bases outside the gene matches: 5. Here the CDR3 DNA reads TGCGCCAGCAGCCAAGGGACAGGATGGGATTCACCCCTCCACTTT. Residues: CASSQGTGWDSPLHF.